Here is one T cell receptor beta chain with its context. The data belong to a study of response to subunit inactivated influenza vaccine. Each CDR3 protein is one row after TCRdb ran MiXCR on the RT-PCR reads. The data show hundreds of thousands of distinct CDR3 sequences, 11% seen once. The CDR3 length is 13 residues. Germline CDR1 and CDR2: ENHRY and SYGVKD. The V and J ends lost 10 bases and 0 bases respectively, with 12 bases between them. The sample was also linked to a second study, of T cells expressing NK-cell markers. Per that paper: Libraries used 5'RACE template switching adding universal primer site and UMIs.

This receptor was taken from a man in his forties or fifties who received an inactivated influenza vaccine. Sample: PBMCs from blood, taken on the day of vaccination. V gene TRBV10-3 combines with J gene TRBJ1-2, with D perhaps TRBD1 (6 bases). The CDR3 here is CATGTQPNYGYTF. The DNA of the CDR3 is TGTGCCACCGGGACACAACCTAACTATGGCTACACCTTC.